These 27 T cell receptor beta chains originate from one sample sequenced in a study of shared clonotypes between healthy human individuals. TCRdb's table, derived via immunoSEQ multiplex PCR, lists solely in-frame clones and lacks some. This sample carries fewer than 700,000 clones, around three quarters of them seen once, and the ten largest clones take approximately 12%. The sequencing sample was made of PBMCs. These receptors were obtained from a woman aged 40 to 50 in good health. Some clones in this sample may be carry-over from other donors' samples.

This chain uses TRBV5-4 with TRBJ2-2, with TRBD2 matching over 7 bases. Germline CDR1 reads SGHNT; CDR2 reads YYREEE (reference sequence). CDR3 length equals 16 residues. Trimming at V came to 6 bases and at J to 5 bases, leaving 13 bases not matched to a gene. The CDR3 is CASTSGGAGKTGELFF. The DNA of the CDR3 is TGTGCCAGCACGTCCGGGGGAGCGGGAAAAACCGGGGAGCTGTTTTTT.

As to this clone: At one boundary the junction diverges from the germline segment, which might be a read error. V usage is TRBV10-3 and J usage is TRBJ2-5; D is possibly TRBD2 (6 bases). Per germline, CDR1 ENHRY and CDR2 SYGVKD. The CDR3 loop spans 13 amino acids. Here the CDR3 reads CAIQASVQDTQYF. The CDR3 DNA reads TGTGCCATCCAGGCTAGCGTGCAAGATACCCAGTACTTC.

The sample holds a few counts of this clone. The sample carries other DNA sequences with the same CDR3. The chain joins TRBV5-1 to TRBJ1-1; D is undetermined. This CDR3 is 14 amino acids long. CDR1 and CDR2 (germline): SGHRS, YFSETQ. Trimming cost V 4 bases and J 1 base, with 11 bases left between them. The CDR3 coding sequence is TGCGCCAGCAGCCCGTGGACGGAGAACACTGAAGCTTTCTTT. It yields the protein CASSPWTENTEAFF.

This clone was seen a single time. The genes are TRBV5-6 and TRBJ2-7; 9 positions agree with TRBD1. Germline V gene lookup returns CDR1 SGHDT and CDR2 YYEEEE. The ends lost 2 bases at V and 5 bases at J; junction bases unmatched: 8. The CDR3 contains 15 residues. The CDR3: CASSLAGQGGHEQYF. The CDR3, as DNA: TGTGCCAGCAGCTTAGCGGGACAGGGCGGACACGAGCAGTACTTC.

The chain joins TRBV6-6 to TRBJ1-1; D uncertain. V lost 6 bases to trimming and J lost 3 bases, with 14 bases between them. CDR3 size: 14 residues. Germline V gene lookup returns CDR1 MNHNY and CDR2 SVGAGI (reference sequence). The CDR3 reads CASRNAGEDTEAFF. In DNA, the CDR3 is TGTGCCAGCAGAAATGCCGGGGAGGACACTGAAGCTTTCTTT.

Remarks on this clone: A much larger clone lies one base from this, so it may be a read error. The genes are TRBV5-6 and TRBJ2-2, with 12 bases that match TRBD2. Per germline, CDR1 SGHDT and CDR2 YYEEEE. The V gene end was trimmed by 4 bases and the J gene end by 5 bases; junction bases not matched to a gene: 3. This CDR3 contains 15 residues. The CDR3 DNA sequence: TGTGCCAGCAGCCCGGGACTAGCGGGTACCGGGGAGCTGTTTTTT. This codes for CASSPGLAGTGELFF.

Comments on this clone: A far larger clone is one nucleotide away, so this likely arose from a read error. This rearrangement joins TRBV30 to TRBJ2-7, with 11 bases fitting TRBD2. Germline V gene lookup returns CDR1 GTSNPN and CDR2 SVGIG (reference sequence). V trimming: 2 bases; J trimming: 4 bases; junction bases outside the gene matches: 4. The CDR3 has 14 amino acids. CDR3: CAWSRGLAVYEQYF. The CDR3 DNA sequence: TGTGCCTGGAGTAGGGGACTAGCGGTATACGAGCAGTACTTC.

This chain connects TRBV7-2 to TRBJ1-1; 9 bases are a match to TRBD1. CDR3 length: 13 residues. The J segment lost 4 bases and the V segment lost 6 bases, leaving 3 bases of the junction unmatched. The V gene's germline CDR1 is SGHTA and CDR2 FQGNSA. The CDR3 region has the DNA TGTGCCAGCAGACAGACAGGGGGCACTGAAGCTTTCTTT. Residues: CASRQTGGTEAFF.

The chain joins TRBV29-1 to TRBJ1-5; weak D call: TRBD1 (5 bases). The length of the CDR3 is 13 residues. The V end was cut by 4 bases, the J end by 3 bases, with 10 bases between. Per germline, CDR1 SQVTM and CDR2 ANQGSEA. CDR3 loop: CSVGDRHNQPQHF. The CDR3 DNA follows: TGCAGCGTTGGAGACAGACACAATCAGCCCCAGCATTTT. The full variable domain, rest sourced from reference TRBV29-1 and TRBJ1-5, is SAVISQKPSRDICQRGTSLTIQCQVDSQVTMMFWYRQQPGQSLTLIATANQGSEATYESGFVIDKFPISRPNLTFSTLTVSNMSPEDSSIYLCSVGDRHNQPQHFGDGTRLSIL.

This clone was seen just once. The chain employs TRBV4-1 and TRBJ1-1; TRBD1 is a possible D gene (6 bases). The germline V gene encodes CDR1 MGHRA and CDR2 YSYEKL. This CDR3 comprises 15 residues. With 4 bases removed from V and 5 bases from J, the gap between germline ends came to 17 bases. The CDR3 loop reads CASSLTWGAPTEAFF. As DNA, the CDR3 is TGCGCCAGCAGCCTTACTTGGGGGGCGCCAACTGAAGCTTTCTTT.

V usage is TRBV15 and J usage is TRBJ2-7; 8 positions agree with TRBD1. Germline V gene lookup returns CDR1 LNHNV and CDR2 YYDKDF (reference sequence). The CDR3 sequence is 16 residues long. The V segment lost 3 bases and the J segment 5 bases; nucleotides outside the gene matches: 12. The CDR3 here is CATSSRFGQGFNEQYF. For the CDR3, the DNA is TGTGCCACCAGCAGCCGATTCGGACAGGGTTTCAACGAGCAGTACTTC.

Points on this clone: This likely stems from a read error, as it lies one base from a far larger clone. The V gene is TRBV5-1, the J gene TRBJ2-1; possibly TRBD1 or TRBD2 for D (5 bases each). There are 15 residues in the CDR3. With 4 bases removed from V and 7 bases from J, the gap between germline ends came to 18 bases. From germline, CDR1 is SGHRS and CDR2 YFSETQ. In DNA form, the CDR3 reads TGCGCCAGCAGCCCTTTGGGGGAGCCATTGAATGAGCAGTTCTTC. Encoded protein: CASSPLGEPLNEQFF.

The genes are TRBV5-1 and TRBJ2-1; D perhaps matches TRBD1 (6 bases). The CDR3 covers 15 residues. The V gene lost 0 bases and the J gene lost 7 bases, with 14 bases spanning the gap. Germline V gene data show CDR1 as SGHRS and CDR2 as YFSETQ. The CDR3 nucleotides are TGCGCCAGCAGCTTGGACAGGGTGGGTTTGAATGAGCAGTTCTTC. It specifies CASSLDRVGLNEQFF.

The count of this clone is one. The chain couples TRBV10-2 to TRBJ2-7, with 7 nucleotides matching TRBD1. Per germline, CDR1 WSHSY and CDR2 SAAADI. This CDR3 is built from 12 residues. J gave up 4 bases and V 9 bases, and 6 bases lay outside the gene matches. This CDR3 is CASQGVGYEQYF. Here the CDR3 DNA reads TGCGCCAGTCAGGGGGTAGGATACGAGCAGTACTTC.

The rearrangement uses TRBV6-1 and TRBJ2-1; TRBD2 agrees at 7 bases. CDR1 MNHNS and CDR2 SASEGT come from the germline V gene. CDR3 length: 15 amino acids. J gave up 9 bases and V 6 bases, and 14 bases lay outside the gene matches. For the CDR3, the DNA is TGTGCCAGCAGCCCCCAAAAGCGGGACCAAACTGAGCAGTTCTTC. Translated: CASSPQKRDQTEQFF.

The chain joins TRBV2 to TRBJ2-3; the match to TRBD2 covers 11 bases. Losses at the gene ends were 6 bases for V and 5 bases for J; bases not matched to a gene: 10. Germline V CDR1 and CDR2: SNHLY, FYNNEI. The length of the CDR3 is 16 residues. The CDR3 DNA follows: TGTGCCAGCAGAAGGTCCGTAGCGGGAGGGGTAGATACGCAGTATTTT. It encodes CASRRSVAGGVDTQYF.

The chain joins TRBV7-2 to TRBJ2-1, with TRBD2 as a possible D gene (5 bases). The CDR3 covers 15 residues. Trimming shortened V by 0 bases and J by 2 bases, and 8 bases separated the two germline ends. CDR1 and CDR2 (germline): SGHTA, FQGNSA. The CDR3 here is CASSLAPGTYNEQFF. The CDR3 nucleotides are TGTGCCAGCAGCTTAGCCCCCGGGACCTACAATGAGCAGTTCTTC. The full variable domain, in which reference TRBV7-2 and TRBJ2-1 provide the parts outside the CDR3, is GAGVSQSPSNKVTEKGKDVELRCDPISGHTALYWYRQSLGQGLEFLIYFQGNSAPDKSGLPSDRFSAERTGGSVSTLTIQRTQQEDSAVYLCASSLAPGTYNEQFFGPGTRLTVL.

In DNA, the CDR3 is TGCAGCGTTGAAGGTTTCGGGGAGGGCCAAGAGACCCAGTACTTC. Translation gives CSVEGFGEGQETQYF. This sequence joins TRBV29-1 and TRBJ2-5, with TRBD2 identical over 7 bases. Germline assignment: CDR1 SQVTM and CDR2 ANQGSEA. With V trimmed by 1 base and J by 1 base, 6 bases remained unmatched. This CDR3 is built from 15 residues. The variable domain in full, completed from reference TRBV29-1 and TRBJ2-5, reads SAVISQKPSRDICQRGTSLTIQCQVDSQVTMMFWYRQQPGQSLTLIATANQGSEATYESGFVIDKFPISRPNLTFSTLTVSNMSPEDSSIYLCSVEGFGEGQETQYFGPGTRLLVL.

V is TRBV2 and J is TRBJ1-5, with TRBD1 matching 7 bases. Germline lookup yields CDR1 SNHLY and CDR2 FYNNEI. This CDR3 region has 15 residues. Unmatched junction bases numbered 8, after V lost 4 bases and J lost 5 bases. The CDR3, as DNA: TGTGCCAGCAGTGGACAGGGAGGAGGGGATCAGCCCCAGCATTTT. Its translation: CASSGQGGGDQPQHF.

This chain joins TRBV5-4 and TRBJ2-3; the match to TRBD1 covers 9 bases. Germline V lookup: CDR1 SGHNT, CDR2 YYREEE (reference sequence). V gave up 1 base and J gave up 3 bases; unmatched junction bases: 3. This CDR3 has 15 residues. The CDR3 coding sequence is TGTGCCAGCAGCTTGCTGGACAGGGGTACAGATACGCAGTATTTT. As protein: CASSLLDRGTDTQYF.

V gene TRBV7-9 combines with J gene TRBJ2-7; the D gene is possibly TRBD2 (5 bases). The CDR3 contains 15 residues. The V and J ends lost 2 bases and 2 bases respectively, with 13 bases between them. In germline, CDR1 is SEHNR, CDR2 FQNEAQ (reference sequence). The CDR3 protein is CASSLSQDGAYEQYF. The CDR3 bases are TGTGCCAGCAGCTTAAGCCAGGACGGGGCCTACGAGCAGTACTTC.

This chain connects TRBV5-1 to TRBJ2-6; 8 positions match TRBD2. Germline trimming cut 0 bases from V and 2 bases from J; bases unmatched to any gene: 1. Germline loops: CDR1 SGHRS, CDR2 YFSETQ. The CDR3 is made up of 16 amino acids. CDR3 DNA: TGCGCCAGCAGCTTGGGCGGGAGGACTGGGGCCAACGTCCTGACTTTC. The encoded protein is CASSLGGRTGANVLTF.

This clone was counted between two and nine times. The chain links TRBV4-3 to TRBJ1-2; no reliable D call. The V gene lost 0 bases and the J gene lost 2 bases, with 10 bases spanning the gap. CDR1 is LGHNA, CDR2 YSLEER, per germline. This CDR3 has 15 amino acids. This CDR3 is CASSQEHRWNYGYTF. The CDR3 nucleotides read TGCGCCAGCAGCCAAGAGCATAGGTGGAACTATGGCTACACCTTC.

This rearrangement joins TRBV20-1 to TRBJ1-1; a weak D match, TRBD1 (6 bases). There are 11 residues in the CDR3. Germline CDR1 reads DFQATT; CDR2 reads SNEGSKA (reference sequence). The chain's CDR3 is CRGTSGTEAFF. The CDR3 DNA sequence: TGCAGGGGGACATCCGGCACTGAAGCTTTCTTT.

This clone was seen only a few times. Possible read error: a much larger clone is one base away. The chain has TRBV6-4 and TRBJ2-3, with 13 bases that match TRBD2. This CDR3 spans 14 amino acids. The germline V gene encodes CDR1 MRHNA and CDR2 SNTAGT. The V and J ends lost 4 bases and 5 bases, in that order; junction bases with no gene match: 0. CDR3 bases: TGTGCCAGCAGTGGACTAGCGGGAGGAGATACGCAGTATTTT. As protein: CASSGLAGGDTQYF.

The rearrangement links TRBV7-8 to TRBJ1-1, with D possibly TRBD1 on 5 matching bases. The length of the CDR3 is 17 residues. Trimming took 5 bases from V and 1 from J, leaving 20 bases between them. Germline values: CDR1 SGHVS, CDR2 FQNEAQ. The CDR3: CASSPIGGWGSNTEAFF. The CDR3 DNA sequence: TGTGCCAGCAGCCCCATAGGTGGTTGGGGGTCGAACACTGAAGCTTTCTTT.

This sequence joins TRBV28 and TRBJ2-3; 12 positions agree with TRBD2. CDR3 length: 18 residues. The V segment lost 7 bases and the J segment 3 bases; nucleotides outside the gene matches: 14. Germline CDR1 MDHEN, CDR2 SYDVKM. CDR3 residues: CASTLPPLLAGGTDTQYF. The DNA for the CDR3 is TGTGCCAGCACCTTACCCCCCCTTCTAGCGGGAGGGACAGATACGCAGTATTTT.